Presented here are 26 T cell receptor beta chains from one specimen sequenced in a study of T cell changes during pregnancy in multiple sclerosis. Profiled with immunoSEQ multiplex PCR; TCRdb holds only in-frame clones, not every one. Of roughly 84,000 clones in the sample, roughly 95% were seen once. This sample comprised peripheral blood, obtained in the third trimester of pregnancy. These receptor sequences come from a female donor in good health, enrolled as a control in a pregnancy study.

The DNA for the CDR3 is TGCGCCAGCAGCCGGCCCTCGGGGTCCGACACCGGGGAGCTGTTTTTT. It yields the protein CASSRPSGSDTGELFF. This chain connects TRBV5-1 to TRBJ2-2, with D perhaps matching TRBD2 (5 bases). The CDR3 spans 16 residues. Trimming stripped 4 bases from V and 3 bases from J, with 16 bases between. From germline, CDR1 is SGHRS and CDR2 YFSETQ.

The gene calls are TRBV18 and TRBJ2-5; no definite D call. In germline, CDR1 is KGHSH, CDR2 LQKENI. V lost 2 bases to trimming and J lost 3 bases, with 10 bases between them. CDR3 length: 14 residues. CDR3 DNA: TGTGCCAGCTCACCAACACAGAGAAAAGAGACCCAGTACTTC. It encodes CASSPTQRKETQYF.

The J gene is TRBJ2-1, the V gene TRBV5-8, with TRBD1 matching 9 bases. Trimming removed 4 bases from V and 3 bases from J; junction bases left unmatched: 2. The CDR3 totals 14 residues. Looked up from germline, CDR1 is SGHTS and CDR2 is YDEGEE. The CDR3 DNA reads TGTGCCAGCAGCAAGGGACAGGGCTACAATGAGCAGTTCTTC. Encoded protein: CASSKGQGYNEQFF. The complete variable domain, with remaining parts taken from reference TRBV5-8 and TRBJ2-1, reads EAGVTQSPTHLIKTRGQQATLRCSPISGHTSVYWYQQALGLGLQFLLWYDEGEERNRGNFPPRFSGRQFPNYSSELNVNALELEDSALYLCASSKGQGYNEQFFGPGTRLTVL.

V is TRBV13 and J is TRBJ2-1, with D possibly matching TRBD2 (7 bases). The CDR3 runs to 17 residues. The V and J ends lost 1 base and 3 bases respectively, with 16 bases between them. CDR1 and CDR2 from the germline V gene are PRHDT and FYEKMQ (reference sequence). CDR3 sequence: CASSLVLAGAVYNEQFF. The CDR3 DNA sequence: TGTGCCAGCAGCTTAGTTCTGGCGGGGGCGGTCTACAATGAGCAGTTCTTC.

The genes are TRBV2 and TRBJ2-2; perhaps TRBD2 as D (5 bases). V was clipped by 6 bases and J by 7 bases, with 15 bases between them. The CDR3 loop spans 14 amino acids. The germline gives CDR1 SNHLY, CDR2 FYNNEI. The chain's CDR3 is CASRSRAGSGELFF. For the CDR3, the DNA is TGTGCCAGCAGATCCCGTGCGGGTAGCGGGGAGCTGTTTTTT.

V and J are TRBV7-2 and TRBJ2-7, with 7 bases identical to TRBD1. Per germline, CDR1 SGHTA and CDR2 FQGNSA. This CDR3 region has 15 residues. J gave up 2 bases and V 5 bases, and 9 bases lay outside the gene matches. The DNA of the CDR3 is TGTGCCAGCAGCGCAAGCCGGGACAGTACCTACGAGCAGTACTTC. It translates to CASSASRDSTYEQYF.

This sequence joins TRBV7-9 and TRBJ1-4; TRBD1 is a possible D gene (5 bases). The V gene lost 5 bases and the J gene lost 4 bases, with 14 bases spanning the gap. The CDR3 covers 15 residues. Germline CDR1 SEHNR, CDR2 FQNEAQ (reference sequence). This chain's CDR3 is CASSPARGVNEKLFF. The CDR3 coding sequence is TGTGCCAGCAGCCCCGCTCGGGGGGTTAATGAAAAACTGTTTTTT.

The CDR3 nucleotides are TGTGCCAGCAGCTTAGAGGAGGGACTAGCGGTGAAGGATGAGCAGTTCTTC. It translates to CASSLEEGLAVKDEQFF. The chain links TRBV7-9 to TRBJ2-1; 11 bases are shared with TRBD2. With 1 base clipped from V and 8 bases from J, the junction kept 10 bases outside the gene matches. The germline CDR1 and CDR2 sequences are SEHNR and FQNEAQ (reference sequence). This CDR3 comprises 17 residues.

The V gene is TRBV9, the J gene TRBJ2-3, with 7 bases lining up with TRBD2. The CDR3 sequence is 16 residues long. The trim removed 2 bases at V and 3 bases at J, leaving 9 bases unmatched. Germline V gives CDR1 SGDLS, CDR2 YYNGEE. DNA of the CDR3: TGTGCCAGCAGCGTTGGGGGAGGGTTCCTTACAGATACGCAGTATTTT. Translated, it gives CASSVGGGFLTDTQYF.

This chain joins TRBV28 and TRBJ2-3; 11 bases fit TRBD2. The CDR3 has 16 residues. V shed 5 bases and J 6 bases; nucleotides not matched to a gene: 10. Germline V lookup: CDR1 MDHEN, CDR2 SYDVKM. The CDR3: CASSRLAGGIGDTQYF. CDR3 DNA sequence: TGTGCCAGCAGTCGATTAGCGGGAGGGATAGGGGATACGCAGTATTTT. Full variable domain (missing parts from reference TRBV28 and TRBJ2-3): DVKVTQSSRYLVKRTGEKVFLECVQDMDHENMFWYRQDPGLGLRLIYFSYDVKMKEKGDIPEGYSVSREKKERFSLILESASTNQTSMYLCASSRLAGGIGDTQYFGPGTRLTVL.

The chain joins TRBV5-1 to TRBJ1-1; 7 bases map to TRBD1. Trimming removed 4 bases from V and 0 bases from J; junction bases left unmatched: 6. Germline V gene lookup returns CDR1 SGHRS and CDR2 YFSETQ. The CDR3 has 15 amino acids. The CDR3 loop reads CASSQGTALNTEAFF. The CDR3 DNA sequence: TGCGCCAGCAGCCAGGGGACAGCTTTGAACACTGAAGCTTTCTTT.

This chain joins TRBV28 and TRBJ2-7; D is ambiguous. Trimming cost V 3 bases and J 1 base, with 4 bases left between them. Germline lookup yields CDR1 MDHEN and CDR2 SYDVKM. The CDR3 length is 12 residues. The CDR3 DNA is TGTGCCAGCAGTTTCGGGTCCTACGAGCAGTACTTC. Translated, it gives CASSFGSYEQYF.

The chain's CDR3 is CASKTGDTGELFF. CDR3 coding DNA: TGCGCCAGCAAGACGGGAGACACCGGGGAGCTGTTTTTT. The V call is TRBV5-1, the J call TRBJ2-2; D possibly corresponds to TRBD2 (6 bases). The CDR3 extends over 13 amino acids. Trimming left V 6 bases short and J 3 bases short, with 9 bases between. Germline CDR1 and CDR2: SGHRS and YFSETQ.

V usage is TRBV4-1 and J usage is TRBJ2-1; 7 bases agree with TRBD2. There are 17 residues in the CDR3. Trimming took 0 bases from V and 2 from J; bases not matched to a gene: 7. Germline loops: CDR1 MGHRA, CDR2 YSYEKL. The CDR3 nucleotides are TGCGCCAGCAGCCAAGACCCAGCGGGAAGCGCCTACAATGAGCAGTTCTTC. This codes for CASSQDPAGSAYNEQFF.

V is TRBV5-4 and J is TRBJ2-4; a possible D gene is TRBD2 (6 bases). The CDR3 runs to 16 residues. Trimming took off 4 bases at V and 3 bases at J, with 17 bases between the two ends. Per the germline V gene, CDR1 is SGHNT and CDR2 is YYREEE (reference sequence). The CDR3 DNA follows: TGTGCCAGCAGCCCGATATGGGGGGTTGGCAAAAACATTCAGTACTTC. It codes for CASSPIWGVGKNIQYF.

The chain couples TRBV5-1 to TRBJ2-3; TRBD2 matches at 9 bases. The CDR3 sequence is 14 residues long. V shed 1 base and J 4 bases; nucleotides not matched to a gene: 1. Germline-derived CDR1 and CDR2 are SGHRS and YFSETQ. The CDR3 coding sequence is TGCGCCAGCAGCTTGTTAGCGGGAGCAGATACGCAGTATTTT. This codes for CASSLLAGADTQYF.

The chain is built from TRBV4-2 and TRBJ2-7; TRBD2 agrees at 10 bases. V lost 10 bases to trimming and J lost 2 bases; unmatched junction nucleotides: 8. Germline loops: CDR1 LGHNA, CDR2 YNFKEQ. The CDR3 has 14 amino acids. The CDR3 reads CATQEREGPYEQYF. CDR3 DNA sequence: TGTGCCACCCAGGAGCGGGAGGGCCCCTACGAGCAGTACTTC.

The chain is built from TRBV5-6 and TRBJ1-1; 8 bases are shared with TRBD1. CDR3 length: 16 residues. Germline V gene sequence: CDR1 SGHDT, CDR2 YYEEEE. Trimming at V came to 2 bases and at J to 1 base, leaving 7 bases not matched to a gene. This CDR3 is CASSFWQGAWNTEAFF. The CDR3 DNA sequence: TGTGCCAGCAGCTTTTGGCAGGGGGCCTGGAACACTGAAGCTTTCTTT. Drawing the rest from reference TRBV5-6 and TRBJ1-1, the complete variable domain is DAGVTQSPTHLIKTRGQQVTLRCSPKSGHDTVSWYQQALGQGPQFIFQYYEEEERQRGNFPDRFSGHQFPNYSSELNVNALLLGDSALYLCASSFWQGAWNTEAFFGQGTRLTVV.

J is TRBJ1-1 and V is TRBV11-2; D gene ambiguous. This CDR3 has 14 residues. V lost 4 bases and J lost 2, with 11 bases in between. Germline CDR1 and CDR2: SGHAT and FQNNGV. CDR3 nucleotides: TGTGCCAGCAGCTCAAAGAGCTATAACACTGAAGCTTTCTTT. Residues: CASSSKSYNTEAFF.

This sequence joins TRBV5-1 and TRBJ2-3; weak D call: TRBD1 (5 bases). The CDR3 consists of 13 residues. V shed 3 bases and J shed 5 bases, with 10 bases lying between them. CDR1 is SGHRS and CDR2 is YFSETQ in the germline V gene. CDR3 amino acids: CASSSLQVDTQYF. The DNA for the CDR3 is TGCGCCAGCAGCTCCCTACAGGTAGATACGCAGTATTTT.

CDR3 DNA sequence: TGTGCCAGCAGTTACGGGACAGGGACGGTCACTGAAGCTTTCTTT. This sequence encodes CASSYGTGTVTEAFF. V and J are TRBV28 and TRBJ1-1; 9 bases map to TRBD1. This CDR3 has 15 amino acids. V gave up 4 bases and J gave up 4 bases; unmatched junction bases: 7. Germline V gives CDR1 MDHEN, CDR2 SYDVKM.

This rearrangement joins TRBV28 to TRBJ2-3, with a possible D match to TRBD2 (6 bases). Per germline, CDR1 MDHEN and CDR2 SYDVKM. V lost 7 bases and J 3 bases, leaving 14 bases between the germline ends. The CDR3 sequence is 14 residues long. The CDR3, as DNA: TGTGCCAGCACCAGTGGGCGGGGAACAGATACGCAGTATTTT. Its translation is CASTSGRGTDTQYF.

The chain has TRBV6-1 and TRBJ1-2; D remains ambiguous. Trimming removed 3 bases at V and 3 bases at J, with 8 bases between. CDR1 is MNHNS, CDR2 SASEGT, per germline. The CDR3 runs 13 residues. CDR3 in amino acids: CASSEQDYYGYTF. CDR3 DNA: TGTGCCAGCAGTGAGCAGGACTACTATGGCTACACCTTC.

The chain has TRBV2 and TRBJ2-7; D possibly corresponds to TRBD1 (5 bases). From germline, CDR1 is SNHLY and CDR2 FYNNEI. The CDR3 is 14 residues long. The V end lost 6 bases, the J end lost 2 bases, and 14 bases lay between the germline ends. The CDR3 DNA follows: TGTGCCAGCAGATTAGGGGCCCAGACCTACGAGCAGTACTTC. The encoded protein is CASRLGAQTYEQYF.

The chain uses TRBV5-4 and TRBJ2-7; 9 bases agree with TRBD1. CDR1 is SGHNT and CDR2 is YYREEE in the germline V gene (reference sequence). This CDR3 comprises 14 residues. V lost 4 bases to trimming and J lost 3 bases; unmatched junction nucleotides: 5. The CDR3 DNA reads as TGTGCCAGCAGCCCGATGACAGGGGGCTACGAGCAGTACTTC. It codes for CASSPMTGGYEQYF.

In this sample, this clone turned up a few times. The J gene is TRBJ2-7, the V gene TRBV10-3; D is uncertain. V was pared by 6 bases and J by 0 bases, with 12 bases between. Germline V CDR1 and CDR2: ENHRY, SYGVKD. The CDR3 totals 14 residues. The CDR3 DNA sequence: TGTGCCATCAGGCCACAGACCAGCTCCTACGAGCAGTACTTC. It specifies CAIRPQTSSYEQYF.